The clone carrying this T cell receptor (beta chain) was seen only a few times. The antigen is unknown. The data belong to a study of CD8+ T cells in alopecia areata. The wider study: Those treated were given oral tofacitinib at 5 to 10 mg twice daily.

The germline gives CDR1 SGHRS, CDR2 YFSETQ. This CDR3 contains 14 residues. The V gene end was trimmed by 3 bases and the J gene end by 4 bases; junction bases not matched to a gene: 6. TCR sequencing used cDNA made by reverse transcription of extracted RNA. Measured with immunoSEQ multiplex PCR; TCRdb has only the in-frame clones, and not every one. The sample has fewer than 200,000 clones; approximately 59% are singletons. Overall study findings and caveats: TCR sharing across patients was less clear than in mice, possibly HLA-related. Clonality was higher in lesional than normal scalp, especially in alopecia totalis/universalis. Sequencing of scalp samples also includes resident alphabeta T cells from normal skin.

The TCR was taken from a human donor with alopecia areata. The sequenced sample was CD4+ T cells sorted from blood, obtained at week 0. The J gene is TRBJ2-5, the V gene TRBV5-1, with TRBD2 matching 7 bases. The CDR3 sequence is CASSWEGRTETQYF. DNA of the CDR3: TGCGCCAGCAGCTGGGAGGGAAGGACAGAGACCCAGTACTTC.